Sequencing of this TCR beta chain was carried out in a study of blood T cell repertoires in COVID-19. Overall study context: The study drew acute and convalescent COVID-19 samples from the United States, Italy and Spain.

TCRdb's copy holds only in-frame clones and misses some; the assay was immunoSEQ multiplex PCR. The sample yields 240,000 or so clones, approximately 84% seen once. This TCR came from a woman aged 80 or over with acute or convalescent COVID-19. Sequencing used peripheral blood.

This CDR3 reads CASSRKDRNYEQYF. As DNA, the CDR3 is TGTGCCAGCAGTCGCAAGGACAGGAACTACGAGCAGTACTTC. V usage is TRBV27 and J usage is TRBJ2-7; 7 bases are a match to TRBD1. The CDR3 covers 14 residues. Unmatched junction bases numbered 7, after V lost 5 bases and J lost 3 bases. From germline, CDR1 is MNHEY and CDR2 SMNVEV (reference sequence).